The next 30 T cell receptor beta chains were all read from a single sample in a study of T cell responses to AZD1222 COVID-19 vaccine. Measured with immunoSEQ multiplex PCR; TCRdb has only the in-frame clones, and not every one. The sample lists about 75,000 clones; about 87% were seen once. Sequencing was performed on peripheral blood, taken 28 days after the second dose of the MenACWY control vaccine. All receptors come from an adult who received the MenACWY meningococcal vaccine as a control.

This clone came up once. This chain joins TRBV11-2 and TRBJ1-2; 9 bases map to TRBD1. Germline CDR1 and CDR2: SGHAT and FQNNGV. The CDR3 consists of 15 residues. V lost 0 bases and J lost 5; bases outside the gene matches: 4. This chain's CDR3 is CASSLDAGQGYGYTF. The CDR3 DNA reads TGTGCCAGCAGCTTAGATGCCGGACAGGGGTATGGCTACACCTTC.

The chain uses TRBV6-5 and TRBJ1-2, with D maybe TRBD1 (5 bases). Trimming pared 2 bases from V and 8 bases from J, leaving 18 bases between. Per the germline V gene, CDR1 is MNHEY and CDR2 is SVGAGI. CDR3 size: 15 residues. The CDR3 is CASSYGASHGDGYTF. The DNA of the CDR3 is TGTGCCAGCAGTTACGGGGCCAGTCATGGAGACGGCTACACCTTC.

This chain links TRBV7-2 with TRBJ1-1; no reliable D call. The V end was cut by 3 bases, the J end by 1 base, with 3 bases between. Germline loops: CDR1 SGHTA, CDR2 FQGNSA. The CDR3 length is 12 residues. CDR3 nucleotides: TGTGCCAGCAGCTTTGGGAACACTGAAGCTTTCTTT. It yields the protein CASSFGNTEAFF. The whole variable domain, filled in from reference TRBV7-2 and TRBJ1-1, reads GAGVSQSPSNKVTEKGKDVELRCDPISGHTALYWYRQSLGQGLEFLIYFQGNSAPDKSGLPSDRFSAERTGGSVSTLTIQRTQQEDSAVYLCASSFGNTEAFFGQGTRLTVV.

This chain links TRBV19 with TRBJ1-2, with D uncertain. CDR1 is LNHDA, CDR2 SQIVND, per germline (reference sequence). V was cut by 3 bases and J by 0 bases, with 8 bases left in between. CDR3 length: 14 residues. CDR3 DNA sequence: TGTGCCAGTAGTATGGTGAAAGCTAACTATGGCTACACCTTC. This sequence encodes CASSMVKANYGYTF.

The CDR3 bases are TGTGCCACCAGTGATTTAGGACAGGGCAATAACTATAGCAATCAGCCCCAGCATTTT. Its translation: CATSDLGQGNNYSNQPQHF. The V gene is TRBV24-1, the J gene TRBJ1-5; 8 bases align to TRBD1. This CDR3 has 19 amino acids. Trimming at V came to 1 base and at J to 0 bases, leaving 10 bases not matched to a gene. CDR1 KGHDR and CDR2 SFDVKD come from the germline V gene.

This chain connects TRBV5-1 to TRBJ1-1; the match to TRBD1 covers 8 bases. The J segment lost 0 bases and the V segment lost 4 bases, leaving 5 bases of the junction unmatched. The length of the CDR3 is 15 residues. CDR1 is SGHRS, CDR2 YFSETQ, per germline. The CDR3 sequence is CASSTGQALNTEAFF. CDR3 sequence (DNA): TGCGCCAGCAGCACGGGACAGGCCTTGAACACTGAAGCTTTCTTT. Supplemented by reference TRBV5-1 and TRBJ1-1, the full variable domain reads KAGVTQTPRYLIKTRGQQVTLSCSPISGHRSVSWYQQTPGQGLQFLFEYFSETQRNKGNFPGRFSGRQFSNSRSEMNVSTLELGDSALYLCASSTGQALNTEAFFGQGTRLTVV.

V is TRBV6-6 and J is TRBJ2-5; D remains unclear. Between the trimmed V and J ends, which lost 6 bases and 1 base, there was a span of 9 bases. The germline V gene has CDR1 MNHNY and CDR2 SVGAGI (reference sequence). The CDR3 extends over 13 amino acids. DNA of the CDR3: TGTGCCAGCAGGACGACTTTCCAAGAGACCCAGTACTTC. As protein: CASRTTFQETQYF.

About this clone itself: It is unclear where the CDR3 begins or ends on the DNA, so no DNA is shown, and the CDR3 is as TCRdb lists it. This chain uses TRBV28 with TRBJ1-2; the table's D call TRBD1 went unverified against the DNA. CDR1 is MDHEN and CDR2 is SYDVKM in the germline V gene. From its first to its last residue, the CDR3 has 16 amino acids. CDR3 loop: CASSSSRTGNGYGYTF.

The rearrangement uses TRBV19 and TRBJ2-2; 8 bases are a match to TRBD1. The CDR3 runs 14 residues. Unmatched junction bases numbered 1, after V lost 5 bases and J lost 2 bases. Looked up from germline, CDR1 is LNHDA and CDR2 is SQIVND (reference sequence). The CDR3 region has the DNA TGTGCCAGTAGTGACAGGGGTAACACCGGGGAGCTGTTTTTT. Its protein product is CASSDRGNTGELFF. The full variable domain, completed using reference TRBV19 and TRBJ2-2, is DGGITQSPKYLFRKEGQNVTLSCEQNLNHDAMYWYRQDPGQGLRLIYYSQIVNDFQKGDIAEGYSVSREKKESFPLTVTSAQKNPTAFYLCASSDRGNTGELFFGEGSRLTVL.

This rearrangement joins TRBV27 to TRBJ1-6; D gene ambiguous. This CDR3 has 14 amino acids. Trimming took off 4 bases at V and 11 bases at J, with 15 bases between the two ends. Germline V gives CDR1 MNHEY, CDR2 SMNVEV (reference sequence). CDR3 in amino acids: CASSSPGGRAPLHF. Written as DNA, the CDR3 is TGTGCCAGCAGTTCACCAGGAGGTAGAGCACCCCTCCACTTT.

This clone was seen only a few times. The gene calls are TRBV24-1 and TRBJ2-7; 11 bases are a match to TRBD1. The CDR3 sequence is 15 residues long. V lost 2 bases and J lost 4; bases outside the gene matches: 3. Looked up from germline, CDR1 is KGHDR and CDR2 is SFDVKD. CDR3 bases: TGTGCCACCAGTGATTGGGACAGGGGGTGGTACGAGCAGTACTTC. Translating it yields CATSDWDRGWYEQYF.

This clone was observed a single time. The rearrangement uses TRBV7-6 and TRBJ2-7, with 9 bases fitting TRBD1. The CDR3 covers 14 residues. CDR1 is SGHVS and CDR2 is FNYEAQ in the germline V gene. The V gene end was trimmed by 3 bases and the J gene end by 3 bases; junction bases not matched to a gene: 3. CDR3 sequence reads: CASSLGDRVYEQYF. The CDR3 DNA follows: TGTGCCAGCAGCTTGGGGGACAGGGTCTACGAGCAGTACTTC.

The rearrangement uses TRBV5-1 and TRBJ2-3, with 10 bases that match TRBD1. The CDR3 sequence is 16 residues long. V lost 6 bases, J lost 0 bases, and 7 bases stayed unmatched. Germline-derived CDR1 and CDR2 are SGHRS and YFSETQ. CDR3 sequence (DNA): TGCGCCAGCAAGAGGACAGGGGGGACGAGCACAGATACGCAGTATTTT. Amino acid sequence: CASKRTGGTSTDTQYF.

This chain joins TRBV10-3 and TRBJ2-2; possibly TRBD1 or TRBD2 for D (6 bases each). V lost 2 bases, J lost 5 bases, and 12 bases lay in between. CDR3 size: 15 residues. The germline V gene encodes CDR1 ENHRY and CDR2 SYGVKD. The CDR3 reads CAISEEGGRTGELFF. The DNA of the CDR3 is TGTGCCATCAGTGAGGAGGGGGGCCGGACCGGGGAGCTGTTTTTT.

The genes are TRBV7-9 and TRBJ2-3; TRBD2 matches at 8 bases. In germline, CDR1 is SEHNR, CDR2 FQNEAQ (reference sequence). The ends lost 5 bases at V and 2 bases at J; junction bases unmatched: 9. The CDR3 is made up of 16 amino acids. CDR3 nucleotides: TGTGCCAGCAGCCCTTTAGCGGGGTTACTCACAGATACGCAGTATTTT. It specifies CASSPLAGLLTDTQYF.

CDR3 nucleotides: TGCGCCAGCAGCCGGACTAGCGGGGGGGCCGGCGGGGAGCTGTTTTTT. Protein: CASSRTSGGAGGELFF. The J gene is TRBJ2-2, the V gene TRBV5-1, with 15 nucleotides matching TRBD2. V was clipped by 4 bases and J by 7 bases; unmatched bases: 5. Germline CDR1 is SGHRS and CDR2 is YFSETQ. CDR3 length equals 16 residues. The variable domain in full, with the rest retrieved from reference TRBV5-1 and TRBJ2-2, is KAGVTQTPRYLIKTRGQQVTLSCSPISGHRSVSWYQQTPGQGLQFLFEYFSETQRNKGNFPGRFSGRQFSNSRSEMNVSTLELGDSALYLCASSRTSGGAGGELFFGEGSRLTVL.

The CDR3 sequence: CASSQDGTGEYQPQHF. DNA of the CDR3: TGTGCCAGCAGCCAAGATGGGACAGGGGAATACCAGCCCCAGCATTTT. The chain has TRBV4-2 and TRBJ1-5; 10 bases match TRBD1. V dropped 0 bases and J dropped 7; count of bases not matched to a gene: 6. The germline V gene has CDR1 LGHNA and CDR2 YNFKEQ. The CDR3 extends over 16 amino acids.

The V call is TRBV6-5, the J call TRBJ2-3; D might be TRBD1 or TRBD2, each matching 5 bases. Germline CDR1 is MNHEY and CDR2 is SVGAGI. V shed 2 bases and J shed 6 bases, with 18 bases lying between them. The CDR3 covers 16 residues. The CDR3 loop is CASSYTNIRGLDTQYF. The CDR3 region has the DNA TGTGCCAGCAGTTACACGAATATACGGGGCTTGGATACGCAGTATTTT.

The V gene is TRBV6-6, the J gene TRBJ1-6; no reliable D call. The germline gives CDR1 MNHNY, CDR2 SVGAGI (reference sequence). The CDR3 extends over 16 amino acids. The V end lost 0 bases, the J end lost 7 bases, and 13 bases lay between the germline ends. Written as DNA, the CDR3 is TGTGCCAGCAGTTACTCGGCCAGGTCGGAGAATTCACCCCTCCACTTT. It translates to CASSYSARSENSPLHF.

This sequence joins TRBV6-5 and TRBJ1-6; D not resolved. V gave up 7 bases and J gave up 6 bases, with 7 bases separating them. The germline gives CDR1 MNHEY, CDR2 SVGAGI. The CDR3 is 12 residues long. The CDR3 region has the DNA TGTGCCAGCAACAGACCTAATTCACCCCTCCACTTT. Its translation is CASNRPNSPLHF.

The CDR3 nucleotides are TGTGCCAGCAGTGAGGGGGGCACGAACACTGAAGCTTTCTTT. Residues: CASSEGGTNTEAFF. This sequence joins TRBV28 and TRBJ1-1, with a weak D call TRBD1 (6 bases). Per germline, CDR1 MDHEN and CDR2 SYDVKM. This CDR3 is built from 14 residues. Trimming shortened V by 5 bases and J by 1 base, and 11 bases separated the two germline ends.

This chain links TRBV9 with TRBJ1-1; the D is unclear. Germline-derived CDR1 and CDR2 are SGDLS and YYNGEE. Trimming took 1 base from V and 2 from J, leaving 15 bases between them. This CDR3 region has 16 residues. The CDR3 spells CASSVSGGGRNTEAFF. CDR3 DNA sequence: TGTGCCAGCAGCGTATCTGGCGGAGGAAGAAACACTGAAGCTTTCTTT.

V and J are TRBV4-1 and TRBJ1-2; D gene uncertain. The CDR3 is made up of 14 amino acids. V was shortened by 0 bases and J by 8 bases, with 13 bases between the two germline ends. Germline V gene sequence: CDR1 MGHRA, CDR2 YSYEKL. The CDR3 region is CASSQETIPGGYTF. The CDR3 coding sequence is TGCGCCAGCAGCCAAGAAACAATCCCGGGAGGCTACACCTTC.

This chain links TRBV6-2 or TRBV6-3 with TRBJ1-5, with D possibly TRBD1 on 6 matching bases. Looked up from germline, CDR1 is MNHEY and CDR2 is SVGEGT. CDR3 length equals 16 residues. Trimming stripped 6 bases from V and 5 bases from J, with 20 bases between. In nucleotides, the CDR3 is TGTGCCAGCAGCCCTTTCGACAGGATTTTATATCAGCCCCAGCATTTT. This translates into CASSPFDRILYQPQHF.

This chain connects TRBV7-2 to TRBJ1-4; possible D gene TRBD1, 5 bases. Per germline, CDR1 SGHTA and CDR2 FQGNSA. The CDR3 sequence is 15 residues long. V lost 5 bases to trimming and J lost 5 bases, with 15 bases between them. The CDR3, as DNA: TGTGCCAGCAGCCAGCGTGGGGGAATGAATGAAAAACTGTTTTTT. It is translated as CASSQRGGMNEKLFF.

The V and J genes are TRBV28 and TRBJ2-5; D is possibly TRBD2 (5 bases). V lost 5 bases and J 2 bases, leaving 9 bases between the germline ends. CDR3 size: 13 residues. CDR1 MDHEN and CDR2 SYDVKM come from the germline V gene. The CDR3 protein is CASSAPGQETQYF. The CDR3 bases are TGTGCCAGCAGTGCACCGGGGCAAGAGACCCAGTACTTC.

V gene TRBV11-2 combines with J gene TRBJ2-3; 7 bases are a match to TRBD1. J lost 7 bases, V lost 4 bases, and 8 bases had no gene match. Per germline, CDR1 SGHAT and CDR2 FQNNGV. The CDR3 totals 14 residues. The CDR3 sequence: CASSSPGGVNTQYF. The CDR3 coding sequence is TGTGCCAGCAGCTCCCCAGGGGGAGTGAATACGCAGTATTTT.

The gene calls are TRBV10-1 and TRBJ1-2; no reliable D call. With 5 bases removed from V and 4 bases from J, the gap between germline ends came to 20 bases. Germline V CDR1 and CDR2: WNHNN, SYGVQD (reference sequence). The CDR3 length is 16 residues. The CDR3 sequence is CASSHLNLGLFYGYTF. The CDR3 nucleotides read TGCGCCAGCAGTCACCTAAATCTTGGACTGTTCTATGGCTACACCTTC.

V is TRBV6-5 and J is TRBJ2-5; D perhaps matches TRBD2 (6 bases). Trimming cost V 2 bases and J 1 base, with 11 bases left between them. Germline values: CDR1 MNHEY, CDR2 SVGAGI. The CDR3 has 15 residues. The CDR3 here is CASSYGDFTQETQYF. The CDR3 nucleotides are TGTGCCAGCAGTTACGGGGACTTTACCCAAGAGACCCAGTACTTC.

CDR3: CASSSWDRGDHYGYTF. Written as DNA, the CDR3 is TGTGCCAGCAGCTCCTGGGACAGGGGGGACCACTATGGCTACACCTTC. J is TRBJ1-2 and V is TRBV7-9, with 11 bases identical to TRBD1. The J segment lost 3 bases and the V segment lost 4 bases, leaving 7 bases of the junction unmatched. Germline assignment: CDR1 SEHNR and CDR2 FQNEAQ (reference sequence). The CDR3 runs to 16 residues.